These T cell receptor beta chains were read from a single sample in a study of cytomegalovirus exposure and HLA in healthy donors. TCRdb keeps only in-frame clones here, not all; method: immunoSEQ multiplex PCR. This table holds some 20,000 clones, about 77% found once. Sequencing was performed on PBMCs. The source of these receptors is a man between 18 and 29 years old in good health and CMV-seronegative. Both conserved end residues are part of each CDR3. Fields, in order: clone size, J gene, D gene, V gene, CDR3 protein, CDR3 DNA. D genes are given only for firm matches. Some rows have no size entry. The others give once, few or many, or a class for an expanded clone.

clone size: -; J gene: TRBJ1-1; D gene: TRBD1; V gene: TRBV5-1; CDR3 protein: CASSLTGDEAFF; CDR3 DNA: TGCGCCAGCAGCTTGACAGGGGATGAAGCTTTCTTT
clone size: -; J gene: TRBJ2-7; D gene: -; V gene: TRBV30; CDR3 protein: CAWSPPAGRGSGQYF; CDR3 DNA: TGTGCCTGGAGTCCCCCCGCAGGGCGGGGATCGGGGCAGTACTTC
clone size: -; J gene: TRBJ1-5; D gene: -; V gene: TRBV30; CDR3 protein: CAWSRDSNQPQHF; CDR3 DNA: TGTGCCTGGAGCCGGGATAGCAATCAGCCCCAGCATTTT
clone size: once; J gene: TRBJ1-2; D gene: TRBD1; V gene: TRBV30; CDR3 protein: CAWRADRGNYGYTF; CDR3 DNA: TGTGCCTGGAGGGCCGACAGGGGTAACTATGGCTACACCTTC
clone size: -; J gene: TRBJ1-3; D gene: -; V gene: TRBV30; CDR3 protein: CAWSPRAGNTIYF; CDR3 DNA: TGTGCCTGGAGTCCCAGGGCTGGAAACACCATATATTTT
clone size: -; J gene: TRBJ1-1; D gene: TRBD1; V gene: TRBV29-1; CDR3 protein: CSVDGTGFRAEAFF; CDR3 DNA: TGCAGCGTTGATGGGACAGGGTTCAGGGCTGAAGCTTTCTTT
clone size: -; J gene: TRBJ2-5; D gene: TRBD2; V gene: TRBV5-1; CDR3 protein: CASSLRGGSGETQYF; CDR3 DNA: TGCGCCAGCAGCTTGCGGGGGGGCTCGGGAGAGACCCAGTACTTC
clone size: -; J gene: TRBJ2-6; D gene: TRBD1; V gene: TRBV30; CDR3 protein: CAWSLRTGGTGANVLTF; CDR3 DNA: TGTGCCTGGAGTCTCCGGACAGGGGGGACTGGGGCCAACGTCCTGACTTTC
clone size: -; J gene: TRBJ1-1; D gene: -; V gene: TRBV6-5; CDR3 protein: CASGQGGPEAFF; CDR3 DNA: TGTGCCAGCGGGCAAGGGGGACCTGAAGCTTTCTTT
clone size: -; J gene: TRBJ2-3; D gene: -; V gene: TRBV14; CDR3 protein: CASSQGGAADTQYF; CDR3 DNA: TGTGCCAGCAGCCAAGGGGGAGCGGCAGATACGCAGTATTTT
clone size: -; J gene: TRBJ1-6; D gene: -; V gene: TRBV30; CDR3 protein: CAWMVGSYNSPLHF; CDR3 DNA: TGTGCCTGGATGGTGGGGAGCTATAATTCACCCCTCCACTTT
clone size: few; J gene: TRBJ1-1; D gene: -; V gene: TRBV30; CDR3 protein: CAWSDLPEAFF; CDR3 DNA: TGTGCCTGGAGTGATCTCCCTGAAGCTTTCTTT
clone size: -; J gene: TRBJ2-5; D gene: TRBD1; V gene: TRBV6-5; CDR3 protein: CASSYRPGTGETQYF; CDR3 DNA: TGTGCCAGCAGTTACCGACCTGGGACAGGAGAGACCCAGTACTTC
clone size: -; J gene: TRBJ2-3; D gene: -; V gene: TRBV30; CDR3 protein: CAWSGTGADTQYF; CDR3 DNA: TGTGCCTGGAGCGGGACGGGGGCAGATACGCAGTATTTT
clone size: -; J gene: TRBJ2-7; D gene: TRBD1; V gene: TRBV5-6; CDR3 protein: CASSLGGGQGPYEQYF; CDR3 DNA: TGTGCCAGCAGCTTGGGGGGGGGACAGGGACCCTACGAGCAGTACTTC
clone size: -; J gene: TRBJ1-1; D gene: -; V gene: TRBV2; CDR3 protein: CASSSGMGTEAFF; CDR3 DNA: TGTGCCAGCAGTTCCGGGATGGGCACTGAAGCTTTCTTT
clone size: -; J gene: TRBJ2-5; D gene: -; V gene: TRBV7-6; CDR3 protein: CASSKGGVVVGETQYF; CDR3 DNA: TGTGCCAGCAGCAAAGGGGGGGTGGTGGTTGGAGAGACCCAGTACTTC
clone size: -; J gene: TRBJ2-3; D gene: TRBD2; V gene: TRBV9; CDR3 protein: CASGPTSRGADTQYF; CDR3 DNA: TGTGCCAGCGGGCCAACGTCGCGGGGGGCGGATACGCAGTATTTT
clone size: -; J gene: TRBJ1-5; D gene: TRBD1; V gene: TRBV6-5; CDR3 protein: CASTKGQGQPQHF; CDR3 DNA: TGTGCCAGCACCAAGGGACAGGGTCAGCCCCAGCATTTT
clone size: -; J gene: TRBJ2-2; D gene: TRBD2; V gene: TRBV29-1; CDR3 protein: CSVDSGSTGELFF; CDR3 DNA: TGCAGCGTTGACAGCGGGAGCACCGGGGAGCTGTTTTTT
clone size: -; J gene: TRBJ1-2; D gene: -; V gene: TRBV10-3; CDR3 protein: CAISEALSRSYTF; CDR3 DNA: TGTGCCATCAGTGAGGCTCTCTCGCGCAGCTACACCTTC
clone size: -; J gene: TRBJ1-4; D gene: TRBD1; V gene: TRBV9; CDR3 protein: CASSVGDRGRVGANEKLFF; CDR3 DNA: TGTGCCAGCAGCGTAGGGGACAGGGGGCGAGTGGGTGCTAATGAAAAACTGTTTTTT
clone size: -; J gene: TRBJ2-7; D gene: TRBD2; V gene: TRBV6-1; CDR3 protein: CASSELASGSYEQYF; CDR3 DNA: TGTGCCAGCAGTGAATTGGCTAGCGGGAGCTACGAGCAGTACTTC
clone size: -; J gene: TRBJ2-5; D gene: -; V gene: TRBV30; CDR3 protein: CAWSVLERGGGSQYF; CDR3 DNA: TGTGCCTGGAGTGTACTAGAGCGGGGAGGGGGGTCCCAGTACTTC
clone size: -; J gene: TRBJ1-5; D gene: TRBD1; V gene: TRBV30; CDR3 protein: CAWSVKGAGGWSNQPQHF; CDR3 DNA: TGTGCCTGGAGTGTAAAGGGGGCAGGGGGTTGGAGCAATCAGCCCCAGCATTTT
clone size: -; J gene: TRBJ1-2; D gene: -; V gene: TRBV30; CDR3 protein: CAWSDTERVCYTF; CDR3 DNA: TGTGCCTGGAGTGACACCGAGAGGGTGTGCTACACCTTC
clone size: -; J gene: TRBJ1-1; D gene: TRBD1; V gene: TRBV6-5; CDR3 protein: CATPDRGYAEAFF; CDR3 DNA: TGTGCCACTCCGGACAGGGGGTACGCTGAAGCTTTCTTT
clone size: -; J gene: TRBJ2-7; D gene: -; V gene: TRBV7-8; CDR3 protein: CASRPTTGKPSYEQYF; CDR3 DNA: TGTGCCAGCAGACCCACCACAGGGAAACCGTCCTACGAGCAGTACTTC